This T cell receptor (beta chain) was identified in a study of blood T cell repertoires in COVID-19. On the study more broadly: Samples came from the United States, Italy and Spain, spanning acute and convalescent COVID-19.

This clone came up once. Authors' analysis steps: Reference gene primers were amplified, and this amplification served to estimate nucleated cell counts. Assay used: immunoSEQ multiplex PCR; TCRdb lists only in-frame clones, some missing. V, J and clone size reflect that table, while D and trimming were determined from the DNA. The sample consists of roughly 250,000 clones, roughly nine tenths of them appearing once. Trimming at V came to 4 bases and at J to 0 bases, leaving 16 bases not matched to a gene. The germline V gene has CDR1 MNHNS and CDR2 SASEGT. The CDR3 loop spans 20 amino acids. This TCR was recovered from a man aged 60 to 75 who had recovered from COVID-19. The chain is built from TRBV6-1 and TRBJ2-1; 9 positions match TRBD2. The sample consisted of peripheral blood. The DNA of the CDR3 is TGTGCCAGCAGTGGTGGGAGCGGGGGGCCGAGTATTAGCTCCTACAATGAGCAGTTCTTC. Amino acid sequence: CASSGGSGGPSISSYNEQFF.